This TCR beta chain originates from a study of blood T cell repertoires in COVID-19 (dated by TCRdb to about 2020). As for the study more broadly: Samples covering the acute and convalescent phases of COVID-19 were provided by collaborators in the United States, Italy and Spain. The prospective study material was composed of cDNA or gDNA derived from T cells, B-cell-depleted T cells, or PBMCs. Deeply sampled blood TCRbeta repertoires from subjects exposed to, actively infected with, or recovered from COVID-19 were included in the dataset. A freely available public database, intended as a resource for researchers studying the immune response to SARS-CoV-2, is where the repertoires were released. The samples were drawn from the first 160 participants of the ongoing ImmuneRACE study and from 1,200 or so subjects provided by 6 global collaborators. Nearly every sample came with metadata listing a de-identified subject ID, COVID-19 status, age in years and sex. HLA class I and class II types, where available, came from metadata supplied by the sample provider rather than from assay-based typing. The paper's findings and limits, for the study overall: The amount of clinical and demographic metadata varied by source and participant and was provided uncurated.

Collaborating institutions collected whole blood in K2EDTA tubes following their own protocols. For TCRbeta analysis, collaborators shipped samples as frozen whole blood, isolated PBMCs, or DNA extracted from either of those sample types. CDR1 KGHSH and CDR2 LQKENI were looked up in the germline V gene. Trimming takes 3 bases off V and 10 bases off J; junction bases not matched to a gene: 5. The CDR3 covers 13 residues, taking in both the cysteine and the phenylalanine. Only the CDR3 portion is preserved as DNA: 39 bases, with reading frame beginning at the first base. With regard to this clone: Its target antigen remains unknown. No base quality values were provided; no much bigger clone lies one nucleotide off.

The immunoSEQ Assay, a bias-controlled multiplex PCR, was used to amplify TCRbeta CDR3 regions from genomic DNA. On the authors' methods: The number of nucleated cells in each sample was estimated by amplification of reference gene primers within the assay. Sequence reads were collapsed and filtered to measure the absolute abundance of every unique TCRbeta CDR3 rearrangement. Productive Simpson clonality was computed per sample as the square root of Simpson's diversity index over productive rearrangements. In its TCRdb copy, this immuneACCESS table keeps in-frame sequences only and misses some clones. Where compared with another copy, unresolved V genes explain less than half of these, and the others have no known cause. V, J and clone size are those of that table, while D and trimming were read from the DNA. Within this sample are under 70,000 clones, with less than 85% of them counted one time only. The top ten clones comprise around 13% of the sample.

Rearrangement joined TRBV18 to TRBJ2-1, and 8 junctional nucleotides match TRBD1. This receptor was identified in a woman aged 70 to 79 with acute or convalescent COVID-19. The sequenced material came from peripheral blood. Here the CDR3 is given as CASSPNRDREQFF. DNA sequence: TGTGCCAGCTCACCGAACCGGGACAGGGAGCAGTTCTTC.